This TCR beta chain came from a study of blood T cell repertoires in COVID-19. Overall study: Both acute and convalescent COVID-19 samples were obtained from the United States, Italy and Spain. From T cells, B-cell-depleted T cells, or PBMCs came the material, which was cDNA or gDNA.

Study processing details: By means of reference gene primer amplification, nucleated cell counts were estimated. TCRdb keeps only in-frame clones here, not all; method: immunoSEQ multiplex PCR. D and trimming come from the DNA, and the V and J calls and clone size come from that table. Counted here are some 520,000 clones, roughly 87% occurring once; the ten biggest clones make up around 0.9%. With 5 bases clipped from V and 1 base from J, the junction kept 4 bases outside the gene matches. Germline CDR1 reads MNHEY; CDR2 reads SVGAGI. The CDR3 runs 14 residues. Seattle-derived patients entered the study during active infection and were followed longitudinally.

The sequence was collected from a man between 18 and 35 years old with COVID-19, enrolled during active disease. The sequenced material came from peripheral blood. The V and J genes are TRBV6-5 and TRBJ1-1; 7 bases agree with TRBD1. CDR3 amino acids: CASSMDRRNTEAFF. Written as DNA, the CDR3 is TGTGCCAGCAGTATGGACAGGAGGAACACTGAAGCTTTCTTT.